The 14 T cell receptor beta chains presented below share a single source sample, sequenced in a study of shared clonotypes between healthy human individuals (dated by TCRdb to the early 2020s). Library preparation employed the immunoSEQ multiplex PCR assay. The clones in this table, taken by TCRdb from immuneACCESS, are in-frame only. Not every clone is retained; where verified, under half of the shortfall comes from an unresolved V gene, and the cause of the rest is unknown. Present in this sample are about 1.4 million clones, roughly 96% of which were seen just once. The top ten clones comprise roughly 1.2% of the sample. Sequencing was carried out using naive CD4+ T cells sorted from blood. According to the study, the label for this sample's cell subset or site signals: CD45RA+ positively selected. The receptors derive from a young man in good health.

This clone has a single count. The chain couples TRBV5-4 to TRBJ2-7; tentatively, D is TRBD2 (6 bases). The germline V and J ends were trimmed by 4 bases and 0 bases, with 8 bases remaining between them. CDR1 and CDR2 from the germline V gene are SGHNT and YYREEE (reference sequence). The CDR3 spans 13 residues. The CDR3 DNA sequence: TGTGCCAGCAGCGGGACTGGCTCCTACGAGCAGTACTTC. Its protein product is CASSGTGSYEQYF.

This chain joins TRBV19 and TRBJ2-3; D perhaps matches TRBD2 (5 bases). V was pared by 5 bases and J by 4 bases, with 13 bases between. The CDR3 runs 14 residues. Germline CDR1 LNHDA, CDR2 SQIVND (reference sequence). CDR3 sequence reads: CASSPDQRADTQYF. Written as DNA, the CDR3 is TGTGCCAGTAGTCCCGACCAGAGGGCAGATACGCAGTATTTT.

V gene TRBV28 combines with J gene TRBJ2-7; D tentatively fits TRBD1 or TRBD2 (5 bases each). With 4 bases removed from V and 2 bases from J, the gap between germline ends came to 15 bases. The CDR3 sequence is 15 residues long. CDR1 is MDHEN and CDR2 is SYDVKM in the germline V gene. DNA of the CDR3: TGTGCCAGCAGTTCGGGACGCAGGTCCGCCTACGAGCAGTACTTC. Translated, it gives CASSSGRRSAYEQYF.

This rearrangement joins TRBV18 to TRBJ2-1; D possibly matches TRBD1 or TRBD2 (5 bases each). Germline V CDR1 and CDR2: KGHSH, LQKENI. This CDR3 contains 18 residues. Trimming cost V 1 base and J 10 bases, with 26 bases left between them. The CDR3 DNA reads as TGTGCCAGCTCACCACTCCCCTTTTTCGGGGCCGAGGTTGGGGAGCAGTTCTTC. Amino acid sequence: CASSPLPFFGAEVGEQFF.

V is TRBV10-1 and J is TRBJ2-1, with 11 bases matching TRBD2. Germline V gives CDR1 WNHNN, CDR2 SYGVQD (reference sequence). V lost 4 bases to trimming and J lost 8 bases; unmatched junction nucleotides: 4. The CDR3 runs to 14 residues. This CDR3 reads CASSGLAGGDEQFF. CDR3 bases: TGCGCCAGCAGTGGCCTAGCGGGAGGCGATGAGCAGTTCTTC.

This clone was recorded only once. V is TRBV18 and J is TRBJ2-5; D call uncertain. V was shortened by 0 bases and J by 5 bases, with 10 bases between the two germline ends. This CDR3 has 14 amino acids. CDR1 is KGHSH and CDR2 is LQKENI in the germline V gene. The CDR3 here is CASSPPTALETQYF. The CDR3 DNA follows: TGTGCCAGCTCACCACCGACGGCCCTGGAGACCCAGTACTTC.

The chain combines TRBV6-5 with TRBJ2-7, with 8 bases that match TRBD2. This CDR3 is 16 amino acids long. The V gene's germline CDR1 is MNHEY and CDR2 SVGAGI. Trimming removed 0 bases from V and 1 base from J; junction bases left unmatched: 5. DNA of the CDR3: TGTGCCAGCAGTTACTCCTTAGCGGGACCATCCTACGAGCAGTACTTC. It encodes CASSYSLAGPSYEQYF.

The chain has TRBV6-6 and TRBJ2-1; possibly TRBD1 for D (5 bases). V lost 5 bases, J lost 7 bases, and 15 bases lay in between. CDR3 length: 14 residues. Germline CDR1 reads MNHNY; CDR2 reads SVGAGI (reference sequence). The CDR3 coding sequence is TGTGCCAGCAGTCCACAGGCCAGTGCGAATGAGCAGTTCTTC. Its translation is CASSPQASANEQFF.

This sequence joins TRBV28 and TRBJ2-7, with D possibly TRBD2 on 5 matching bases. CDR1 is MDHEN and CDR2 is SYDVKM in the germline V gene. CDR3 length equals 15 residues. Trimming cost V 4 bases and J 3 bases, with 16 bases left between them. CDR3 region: CASSSGGTDGYEQYF. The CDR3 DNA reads TGTGCCAGCAGTTCAGGAGGCACAGACGGCTACGAGCAGTACTTC.

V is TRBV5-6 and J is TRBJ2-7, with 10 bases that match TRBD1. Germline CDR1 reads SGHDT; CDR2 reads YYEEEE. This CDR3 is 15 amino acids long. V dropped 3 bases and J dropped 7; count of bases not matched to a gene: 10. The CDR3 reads CASSSPGQGLGEQYF. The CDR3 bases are TGTGCCAGCAGCTCTCCGGGACAGGGGTTGGGGGAGCAGTACTTC. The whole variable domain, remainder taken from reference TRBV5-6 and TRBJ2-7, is DAGVTQSPTHLIKTRGQQVTLRCSPKSGHDTVSWYQQALGQGPQFIFQYYEEEERQRGNFPDRFSGHQFPNYSSELNVNALLLGDSALYLCASSSPGQGLGEQYFGPGTRLTVT.

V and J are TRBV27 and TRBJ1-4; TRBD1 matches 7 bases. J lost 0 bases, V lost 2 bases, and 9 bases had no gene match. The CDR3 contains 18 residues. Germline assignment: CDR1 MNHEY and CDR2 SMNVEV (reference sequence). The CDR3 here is CASSLRPDRIATNEKLFF. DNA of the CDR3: TGTGCCAGCAGTTTACGCCCGGACAGGATAGCAACTAATGAAAAACTGTTTTTT.

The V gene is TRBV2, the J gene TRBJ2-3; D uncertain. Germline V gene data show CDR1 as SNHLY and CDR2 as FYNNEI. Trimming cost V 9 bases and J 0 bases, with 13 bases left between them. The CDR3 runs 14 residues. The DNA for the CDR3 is TGTGCCAGTTCCCAAATACAAAGCACAGATACGCAGTATTTT. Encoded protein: CASSQIQSTDTQYF.

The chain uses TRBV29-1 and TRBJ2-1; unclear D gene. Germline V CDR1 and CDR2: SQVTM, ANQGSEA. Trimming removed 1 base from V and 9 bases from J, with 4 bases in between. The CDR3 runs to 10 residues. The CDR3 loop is CSVEVREQFF. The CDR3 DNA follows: TGCAGCGTTGAAGTACGTGAGCAGTTCTTC.

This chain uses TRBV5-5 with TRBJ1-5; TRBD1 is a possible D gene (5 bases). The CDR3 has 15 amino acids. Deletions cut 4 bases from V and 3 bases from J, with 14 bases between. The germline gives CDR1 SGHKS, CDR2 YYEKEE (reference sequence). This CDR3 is CASSEGTGYNQPQHF. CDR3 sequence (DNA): TGTGCCAGCAGCGAGGGGACCGGGTACAATCAGCCCCAGCATTTT.